A selection of T cell receptor beta chains follows, all from one sample in a study of beta chain features in type 1 diabetes. Clones were read by immunoSEQ multiplex PCR, and TCRdb kept only the in-frame ones, dropping some. The sample has roughly 240,000 clones, around 68% seen once. The sequencing input was naive CD4+ T cells from blood. These receptors all come from a man younger than 45 in good health. The CDR3 runs from the conserved cysteine through the conserved F or W. D genes are given only for firm matches. For some rows the clone size is stated as once, few or many, or as a class when expanded; others skip it.

v_gene,abundance,j_gene,len,d_gene,CDR3nt,CDR3aa
TRBV10-3,-,TRBJ2-6,19,TRBD2,TGTGCCATCAGTGAGTCTGGTAGCGGGAGAACGTTTGGGGCCAACGTCCTGACTTTC,CAISESGSGRTFGANVLTF
TRBV7-2,-,TRBJ2-1,16,-,TGTGCCAGCACCTATCGACTGGCGAGCTCCTACAATGAGCAGTTCTTC,CASTYRLASSYNEQFF
TRBV7-2,-,TRBJ2-5,14,TRBD1,TGTGCCAGCAGCCCCAGCGGGTCGGGGACAGGATCCCACTTC,CASSPSGSGTGSHF
TRBV5-5,-,TRBJ2-1,15,TRBD1,TGTGCCAGCAGCTTAGGACAGGAGAATAGGAATGAGCAGTTCTTC,CASSLGQENRNEQFF
TRBV9,-,TRBJ2-5,15,-,TGTGCCAGCAGCGTAGGAGGGGATCCTCAAGAGACCCAGTACTTC,CASSVGGDPQETQYF
TRBV7-9,-,TRBJ1-1,14,-,TGTGCCAGCAGCAGAGGGGCCTCGAACACTGAAGCTTTCTTT,CASSRGASNTEAFF
TRBV9,once,TRBJ2-1,15,TRBD2,TGTGCCAGCAGCGTAGATAGCGGGAACTACAATGAGCAGTTCTTC,CASSVDSGNYNEQFF
TRBV30,-,TRBJ2-7,11,-,TGTGCCTGGAGTTTGGAAGGGGAGCAGTACTTC,CAWSLEGEQYF
TRBV29-1,-,TRBJ2-3,14,-,TGCAGCGTTGTCGACAGGAAGAGCACAGATACGCAGTATTTT,CSVVDRKSTDTQYF
TRBV30,-,TRBJ1-2,12,-,TGTGCCTGGAGTGTGACCTCAGGTGGCTACACCTTC,CAWSVTSGGYTF
TRBV7-9,-,TRBJ2-4,12,-,TGTGCCAGCAGAGGACGGGAAAACATTCAGTACTTC,CASRGRENIQYF
TRBV14,-,TRBJ2-2,15,-,TGTGCCAGCAGCCAGAGACAGAGAAACACCGGGGAGCTGTTTTTT,CASSQRQRNTGELFF
TRBV30,few,TRBJ2-2,14,-,TGTGCCTGGAGTGAAAGAACGAACACCGGGGAGCTGTTTTTT,CAWSERTNTGELFF
TRBV7-9,-,TRBJ2-1,12,-,TGTGCCAGCAGCCTTGTGGGCGATGAGCAGTTCTTC,CASSLVGDEQFF
TRBV10-3,-,TRBJ2-5,14,TRBD2,TGTGCCATCAGTGGGCTAGCGGGAGGAGAGACCCAGTACTTC,CAISGLAGGETQYF
TRBV5-1,-,TRBJ2-2,14,-,TGCGCCAGCAGCTGGGACGGTGACACCGGGGAGCTGTTTTTT,CASSWDGDTGELFF
TRBV5-4,-,TRBJ2-1,15,-,TGTGCCAGCAGCACTTCGGATCGTCCCTACAATGAGCAGTTCTTC,CASSTSDRPYNEQFF
TRBV9,-,TRBJ2-1,15,TRBD2,TGTGCCAGCAGCCAGAGCGGGAGCTCCTACAATGAGCAGTTCTTC,CASSQSGSSYNEQFF
TRBV29-1,-,TRBJ2-7,13,TRBD1,TGCAGCGTTGAAGGACAGGGGCCTTTCGAGCAGTACTTC,CSVEGQGPFEQYF
TRBV30,few,TRBJ1-6,14,-,TGTGCCTGGAGTGAGGGACACGTGAATTCACCCCTCCACTTT,CAWSEGHVNSPLHF
TRBV10-3,-,TRBJ2-1,15,TRBD2,TGTGCCATCAGAGAACTAGCGGGGCCCTACAATGAGCAGTTCTTC,CAIRELAGPYNEQFF
TRBV2,-,TRBJ2-5,14,TRBD1,TGTGCCAGCAGTCTGACAGGGGGAGCGGAGACCCAGTACTTC,CASSLTGGAETQYF
TRBV14,-,TRBJ2-7,16,-,TGTGCCAGCAGCCACGGCCCCCCGGGACACCTCTACGAGCAGTACTTC,CASSHGPPGHLYEQYF
TRBV29-1,-,TRBJ2-2,14,-,TGCAGCGCCGAGAGAGAAACGAACACCGGGGAGCTGTTTTTT,CSAERETNTGELFF
TRBV5-4,-,TRBJ2-1,13,-,TGTGCCAGCAGCTTAATGGCGGGGAATGAGCAGTTCTTC,CASSLMAGNEQFF
TRBV7-9,once,TRBJ2-5,14,TRBD2,TGTGCCAGCAGCTGGACTAGCGGGCAAGAGACCCAGTACTTC,CASSWTSGQETQYF
TRBV29-1,-,TRBJ2-7,14,TRBD2,TGCAGCGTTGACATAAGCGGGACTAACTACGAGCAGTACTTC,CSVDISGTNYEQYF
TRBV2,-,TRBJ2-7,15,TRBD1,TGTGCCAGCAGTGCTATGACAGGGGGCACCTACGAGCAGTACTTC,CASSAMTGGTYEQYF
TRBV15,-,TRBJ2-3,18,TRBD2,TGTGCCACCAGCAGAGAGCCTAGCGGGGCCCTAAGCACAGATACGCAGTATTTT,CATSREPSGALSTDTQYF
TRBV30,-,TRBJ2-6,17,-,TGTGCCTGGAGTGGTGCTACAGGGCCGGCCGGGGCCAACGTCCTGACTTTC,CAWSGATGPAGANVLTF
TRBV7-9,-,TRBJ2-5,18,TRBD2,TGTGCCAGCAGCCCCGCAGAGGGAGGGCCGTTGAGGCAAGAGACCCAGTACTTC,CASSPAEGGPLRQETQYF
TRBV4-1,-,TRBJ2-1,15,-,TGCGCCAGCAGCCCACCACAGTCCCCCTACAATGAGCAGTTCTTC,CASSPPQSPYNEQFF
TRBV7-9,-,TRBJ2-6,19,-,TGTGCCAGCAGCCCGAGGGCTACCACATCGAGTGTTGGGGCCAACGTCCTGACTTTC,CASSPRATTSSVGANVLTF
TRBV30,-,TRBJ2-5,13,-,TGTGCCTGGAGTGCCCGCCAGGGGGAGACCCAGTACTTC,CAWSARQGETQYF
TRBV29-1,few,TRBJ2-7,13,-,TGCAGCGTCCGTGGCCTTAGCTCCTACGAGCAGTACTTC,CSVRGLSSYEQYF
TRBV7-2,-,TRBJ2-7,14,-,TGTGCCAGCAGCGCGAGCGGTCATGCCTACGAGCAGTACTTC,CASSASGHAYEQYF
TRBV20-1,few,TRBJ2-7,10,-,TGCAGTCTCGGGGCCTACGAGCAGTACTTC,CSLGAYEQYF
TRBV29-1,-,TRBJ2-1,14,-,TGCAGCGTTGTCGGTCACAGGGCCTACAATGAGCAGTTCTTC,CSVVGHRAYNEQFF
TRBV14,-,TRBJ1-6,13,-,TGTGCCAGCAGCCAACTCCTAAATTCACCCCTCCACTTT,CASSQLLNSPLHF
TRBV29-1,-,TRBJ2-4,11,-,TGCAGCCTCACGTACAGGGACATTCAGTACTTC,CSLTYRDIQYF
TRBV6-6,-,TRBJ2-3,13,TRBD2,TGTGCCACCACTTTTGGACTAGGACGTACGCAGTATTTT,CATTFGLGRTQYF
TRBV27,-,TRBJ2-7,14,-,TGTGCCAGCAGTCAAAGAAAGGGGTCCTACGAGCAGTACTTC,CASSQRKGSYEQYF
TRBV11-2,-,TRBJ2-5,14,-,TGTGCCAGCAGCCTCGGGAAAACCCAAGGGACCCAGTACTTC,CASSLGKTQGTQYF
TRBV29-1,few,TRBJ2-5,13,TRBD2,TGCAGCGTTCAAAGTCTAGCGGATACCCCCCAGTACTTC,CSVQSLADTPQYF
TRBV7-9,-,TRBJ2-1,15,-,TGTGCCAGCAGCGGAGACAGGAATGTCTACAATGAGCAGTTCTTC,CASSGDRNVYNEQFF
TRBV30,-,TRBJ1-1,14,-,TGTGCCTGGAGTTTCCGGGACCCAGGCACTGAAGCTTTCTTT,CAWSFRDPGTEAFF
TRBV28,-,TRBJ2-1,12,TRBD1,TGTGCCACCAAGGGACAGGTAAATGAGCAGTTCTTC,CATKGQVNEQFF
TRBV5-1,-,TRBJ2-6,17,-,TGCGCCAGCAGTAACCTCCGGGGTCTCTCTGGGGCCAACGTCCTGACTTTC,CASSNLRGLSGANVLTF
TRBV6-6,-,TRBJ1-5,15,TRBD1,TGTGCCAGCAGCCGACAGGGCGGCAGCAATCAGCCCCAGCATTTT,CASSRQGGSNQPQHF
TRBV30,few,TRBJ1-1,13,-,TGTGCCTGGAGCGAACAGGGGAACACTGAAGCTTTCTTT,CAWSEQGNTEAFF